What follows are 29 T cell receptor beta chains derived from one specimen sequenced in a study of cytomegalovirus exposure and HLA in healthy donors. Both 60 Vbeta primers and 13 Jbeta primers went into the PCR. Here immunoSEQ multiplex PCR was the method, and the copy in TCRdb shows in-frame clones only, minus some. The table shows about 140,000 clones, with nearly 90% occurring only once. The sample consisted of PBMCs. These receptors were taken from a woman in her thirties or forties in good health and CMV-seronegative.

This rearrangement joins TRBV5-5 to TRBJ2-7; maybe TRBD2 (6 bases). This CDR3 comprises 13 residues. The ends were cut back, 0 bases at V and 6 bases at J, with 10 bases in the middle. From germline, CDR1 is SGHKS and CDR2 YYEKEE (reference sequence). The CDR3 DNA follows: TGTGCCAGCAGCTTGGCGCCCGGGGGCGAGCAGTACTTC. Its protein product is CASSLAPGGEQYF.

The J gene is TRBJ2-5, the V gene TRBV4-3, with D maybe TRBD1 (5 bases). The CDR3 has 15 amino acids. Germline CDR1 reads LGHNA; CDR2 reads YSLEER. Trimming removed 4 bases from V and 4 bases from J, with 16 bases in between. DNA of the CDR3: TGCGCCAGCAGCCCGACGAAATCAGGGCGAGAGACCCAGTACTTC. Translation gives CASSPTKSGRETQYF.

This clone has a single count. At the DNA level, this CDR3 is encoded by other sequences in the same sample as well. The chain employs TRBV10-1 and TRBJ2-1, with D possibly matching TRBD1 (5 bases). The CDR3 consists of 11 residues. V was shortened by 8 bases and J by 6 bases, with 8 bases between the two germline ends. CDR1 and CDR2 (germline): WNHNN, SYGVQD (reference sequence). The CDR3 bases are TGCGCCAGCTCAAGGGGCAATGAGCAGTTCTTC. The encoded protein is CASSRGNEQFF.

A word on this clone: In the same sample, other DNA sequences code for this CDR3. The CDR3 bases are TGTGCCACCAGACAGGGAGTAATAGAGACCCAGTACTTC. The encoded protein is CATRQGVIETQYF. The V call is TRBV6-1, the J call TRBJ2-5, with TRBD1 identical over 7 bases. V was clipped by 10 bases and J by 4 bases; unmatched bases: 9. The germline V gene has CDR1 MNHNS and CDR2 SASEGT. The CDR3 length is 13 residues.

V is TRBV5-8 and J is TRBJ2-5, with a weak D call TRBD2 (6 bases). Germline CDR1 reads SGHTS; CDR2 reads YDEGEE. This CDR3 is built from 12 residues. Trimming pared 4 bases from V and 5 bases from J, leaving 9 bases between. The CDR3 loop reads CASSHRGETQYF. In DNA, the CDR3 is TGTGCCAGCAGCCATCGGGGGGAGACCCAGTACTTC.

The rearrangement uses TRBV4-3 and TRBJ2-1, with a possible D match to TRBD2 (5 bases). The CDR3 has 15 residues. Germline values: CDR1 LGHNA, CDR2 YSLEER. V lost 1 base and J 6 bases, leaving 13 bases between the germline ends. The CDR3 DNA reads TGCGCCAGCAGCCAAGCCGGAGGAGCGGCCAATGAGCAGTTCTTC. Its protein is CASSQAGGAANEQFF.

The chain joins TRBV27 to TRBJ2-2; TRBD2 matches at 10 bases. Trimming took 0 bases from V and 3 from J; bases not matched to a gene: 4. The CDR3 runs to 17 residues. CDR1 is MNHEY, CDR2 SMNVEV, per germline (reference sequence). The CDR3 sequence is CASSLSWTSGYTGELFF. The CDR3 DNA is TGTGCCAGCAGTTTATCGTGGACTAGCGGCTACACCGGGGAGCTGTTTTTT.

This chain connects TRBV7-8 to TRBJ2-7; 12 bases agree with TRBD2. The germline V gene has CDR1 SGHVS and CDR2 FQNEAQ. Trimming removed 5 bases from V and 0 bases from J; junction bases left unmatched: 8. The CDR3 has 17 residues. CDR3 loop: CASSPILAGGPSYEQYF. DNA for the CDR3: TGTGCCAGCAGCCCGATACTAGCGGGAGGACCCTCCTACGAGCAGTACTTC.

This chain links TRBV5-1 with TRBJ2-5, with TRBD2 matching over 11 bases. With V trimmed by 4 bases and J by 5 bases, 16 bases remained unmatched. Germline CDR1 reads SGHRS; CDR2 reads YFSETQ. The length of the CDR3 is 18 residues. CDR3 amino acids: CASSHGTSGRVVWETQYF. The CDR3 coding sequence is TGCGCCAGCAGCCATGGAACTAGCGGGAGAGTGGTGTGGGAGACCCAGTACTTC.

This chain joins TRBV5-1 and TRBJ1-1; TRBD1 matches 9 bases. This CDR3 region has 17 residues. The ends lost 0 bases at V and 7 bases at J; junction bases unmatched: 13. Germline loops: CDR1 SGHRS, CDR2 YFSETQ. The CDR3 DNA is TGCGCCAGCAGCTTGGTCTCACCGTTACAGGGGGCTTTTGAAGCTTTCTTT. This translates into CASSLVSPLQGAFEAFF.

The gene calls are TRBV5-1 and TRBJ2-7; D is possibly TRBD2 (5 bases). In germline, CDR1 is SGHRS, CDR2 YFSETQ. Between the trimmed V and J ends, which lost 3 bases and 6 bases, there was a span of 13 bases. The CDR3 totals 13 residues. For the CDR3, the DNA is TGCGCCAGCAGCTCCCCTAGCCTCTCCGAGCAGTACTTC. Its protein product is CASSSPSLSEQYF.

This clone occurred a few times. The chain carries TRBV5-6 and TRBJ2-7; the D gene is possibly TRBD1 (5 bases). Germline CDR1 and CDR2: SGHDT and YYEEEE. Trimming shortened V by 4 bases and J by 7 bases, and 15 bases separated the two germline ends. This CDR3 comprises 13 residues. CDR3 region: CASSKIRVEEQYF. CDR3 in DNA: TGTGCCAGCAGCAAAATCAGGGTTGAGGAGCAGTACTTC.

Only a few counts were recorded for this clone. The CDR3 region is CARSLIRDRSTEAFF. DNA for the CDR3: TGTGCCAGAAGCTTGATTCGGGACAGGTCCACTGAAGCTTTCTTT. The chain combines TRBV5-3 with TRBJ1-1, with TRBD1 matching over 8 bases. TRBV5-3 is reported as an ORF; its role is uncertain. The CDR3 runs 15 residues. Trimming cost V 1 base and J 4 bases; bases outside gene matches: 6.

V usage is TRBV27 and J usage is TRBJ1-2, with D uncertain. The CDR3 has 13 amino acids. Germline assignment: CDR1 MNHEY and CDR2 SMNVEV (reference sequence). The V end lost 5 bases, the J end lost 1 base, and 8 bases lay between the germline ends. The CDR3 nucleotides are TGTGCCAGCAGTGGCGGGATTAACTATGGCTACACCTTC. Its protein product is CASSGGINYGYTF.

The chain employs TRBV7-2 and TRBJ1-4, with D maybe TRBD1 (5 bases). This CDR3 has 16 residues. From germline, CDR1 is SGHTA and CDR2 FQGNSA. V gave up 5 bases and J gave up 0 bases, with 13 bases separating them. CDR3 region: CASSPFDSATNEKLFF. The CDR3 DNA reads TGTGCCAGCAGCCCCTTCGACAGTGCAACTAATGAAAAACTGTTTTTT.

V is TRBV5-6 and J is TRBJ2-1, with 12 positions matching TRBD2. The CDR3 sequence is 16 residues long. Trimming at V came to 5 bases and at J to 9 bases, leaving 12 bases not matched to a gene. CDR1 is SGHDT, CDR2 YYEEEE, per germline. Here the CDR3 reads CASSLWTSGKLGEQFF. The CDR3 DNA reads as TGTGCCAGCAGTTTATGGACTAGCGGGAAACTGGGTGAGCAGTTCTTC.

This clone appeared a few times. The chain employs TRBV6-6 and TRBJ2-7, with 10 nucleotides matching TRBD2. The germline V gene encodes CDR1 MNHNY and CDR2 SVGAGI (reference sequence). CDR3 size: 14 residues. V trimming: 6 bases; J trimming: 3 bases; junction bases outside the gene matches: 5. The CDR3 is CASRPGTSDYEQYF. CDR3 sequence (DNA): TGTGCCAGCAGACCCGGGACTAGCGACTACGAGCAGTACTTC.

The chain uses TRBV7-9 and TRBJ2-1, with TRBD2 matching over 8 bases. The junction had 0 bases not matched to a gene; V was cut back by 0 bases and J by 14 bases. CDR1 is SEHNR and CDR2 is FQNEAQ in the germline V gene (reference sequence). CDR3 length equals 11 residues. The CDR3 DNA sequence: TGTGCCAGCAGCTTAGCCGGGGGGGAGTTCTTC. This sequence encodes CASSLAGGEFF.

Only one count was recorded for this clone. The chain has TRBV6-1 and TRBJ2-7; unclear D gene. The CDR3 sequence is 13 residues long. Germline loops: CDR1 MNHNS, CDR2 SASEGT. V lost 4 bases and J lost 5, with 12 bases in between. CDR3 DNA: TGTGCCAGCAGTGTTCAGGTTCAAAACGAGCAGTACTTC. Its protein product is CASSVQVQNEQYF.

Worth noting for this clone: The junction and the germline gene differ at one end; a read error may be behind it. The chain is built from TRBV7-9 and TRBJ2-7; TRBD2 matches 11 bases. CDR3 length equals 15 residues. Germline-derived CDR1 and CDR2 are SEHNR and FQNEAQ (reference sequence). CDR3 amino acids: CASSSTRDPSGRIGF. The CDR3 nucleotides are TGTGCCAGCAGCTCTACCAGAGACCCTAGCGGGAGGATTGGCTTC.

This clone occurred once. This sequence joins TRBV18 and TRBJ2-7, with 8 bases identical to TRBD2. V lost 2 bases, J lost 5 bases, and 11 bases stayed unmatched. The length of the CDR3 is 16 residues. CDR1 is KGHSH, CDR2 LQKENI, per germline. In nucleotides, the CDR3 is TGTGCCAGCTCACCATCGGGCGGGAGGTTTCTCCACGAGCAGTACTTC. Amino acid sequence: CASSPSGGRFLHEQYF.

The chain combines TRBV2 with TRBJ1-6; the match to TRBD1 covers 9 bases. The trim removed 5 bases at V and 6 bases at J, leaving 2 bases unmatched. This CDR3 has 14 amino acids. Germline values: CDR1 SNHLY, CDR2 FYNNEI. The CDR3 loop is CASSTTGGNSPLHF. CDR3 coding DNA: TGTGCCAGCAGTACGACAGGGGGTAATTCACCCCTCCACTTT.

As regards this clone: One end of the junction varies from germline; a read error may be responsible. Here the CDR3 DNA reads TGTTCCAGCAGCTTGGGCGGGAGTTTCTCCTACGAGCAGTACTTC. The encoded protein is CSSSLGGSFSYEQYF. This chain joins TRBV7-9 and TRBJ2-7; 7 nucleotides agree with TRBD2. Germline values: CDR1 SEHNR, CDR2 FQNEAQ (reference sequence). There are 15 residues in the CDR3.

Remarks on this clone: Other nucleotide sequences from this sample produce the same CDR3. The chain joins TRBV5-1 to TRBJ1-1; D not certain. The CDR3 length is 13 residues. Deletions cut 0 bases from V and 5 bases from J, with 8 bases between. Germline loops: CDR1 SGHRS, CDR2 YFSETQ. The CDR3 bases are TGCGCCAGCAGCTTGGTCGCGGGGACTGAAGCTTTCTTT. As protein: CASSLVAGTEAFF.

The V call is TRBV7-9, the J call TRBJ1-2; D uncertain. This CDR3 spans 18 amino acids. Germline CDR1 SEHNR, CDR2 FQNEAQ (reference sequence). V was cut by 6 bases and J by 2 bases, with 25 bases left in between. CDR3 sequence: CASSQLMATLQANYGYTF. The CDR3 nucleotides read TGTGCCAGCAGTCAACTTATGGCAACTCTCCAAGCGAACTATGGCTACACCTTC.

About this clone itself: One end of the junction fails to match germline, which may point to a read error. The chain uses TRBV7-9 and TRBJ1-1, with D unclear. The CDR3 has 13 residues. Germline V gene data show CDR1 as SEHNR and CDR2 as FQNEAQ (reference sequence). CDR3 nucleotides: TGTTCCAGCAGCTTAGAGAGGAACACTGAAGCTTTCTTT. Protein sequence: CSSSLERNTEAFF. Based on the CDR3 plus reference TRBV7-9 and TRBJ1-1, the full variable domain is DTGVSQNPRHKITKRGQNVTFRCDPISEHNRLYWYRQTLGQGPEFLTYFQNEAQLEKSRLLSDRFSAERPKGSFSTLEIQRTEQGDSAMYLCSSSLERNTEAFFGQGTRLTVV.

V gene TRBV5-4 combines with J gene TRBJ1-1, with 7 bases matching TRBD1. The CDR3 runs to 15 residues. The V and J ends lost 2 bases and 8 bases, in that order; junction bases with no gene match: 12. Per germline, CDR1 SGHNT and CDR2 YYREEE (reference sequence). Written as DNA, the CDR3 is TGTGCCAGCAGCTTCTATGGGACAGCCTTGGGGGAAGCTTTCTTT. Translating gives CASSFYGTALGEAFF.

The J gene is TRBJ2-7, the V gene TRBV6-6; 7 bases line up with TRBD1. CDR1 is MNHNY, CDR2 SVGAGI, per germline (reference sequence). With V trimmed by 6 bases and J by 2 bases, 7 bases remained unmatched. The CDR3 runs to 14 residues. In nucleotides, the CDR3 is TGTGCCAGCAGCGAGACAGGGATCCCCTACGAGCAGTACTTC. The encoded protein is CASSETGIPYEQYF.

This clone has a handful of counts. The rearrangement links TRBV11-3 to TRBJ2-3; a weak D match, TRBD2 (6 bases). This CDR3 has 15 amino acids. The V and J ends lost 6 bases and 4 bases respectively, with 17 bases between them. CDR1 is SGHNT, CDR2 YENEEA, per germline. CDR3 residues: CASSRSFGGPDTQYF. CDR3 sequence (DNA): TGTGCCAGCAGTCGCAGCTTTGGAGGGCCAGATACGCAGTATTTT.